This T cell receptor beta chain was sequenced for a study of T cell repertoires in cytomegalovirus infection. This clonotype was detected ten times or more. Its antigen is undetermined. TCRdb analysed the reads with MiXCR anew, one entry per CDR3 protein. The data hold a few hundred thousand distinct CDR3 sequences, with approximately 40% observed a single time. Trimming at V came to 7 bases and at J to 5 bases, leaving 9 bases not matched to a gene. The CDR3 is made up of 15 amino acids. The TCR originated in a human donor in good health (CMV status not recorded). Some clones in this sample may be carry-over from other donors' samples. Sequenced here: cultured PBMCs, sampled from culture after CMV antigen stimulation. The V and J genes are TRBV12-3 or TRBV12-4 and TRBJ2-5; 11 nucleotides match TRBD2. The CDR3, as DNA: TGTGCCAGCACTGTTAGCGGGAGGGGTGTGGAGACCCAGTACTTC. Translation: CASTVSGRGVETQYF.